The rows below give T cell receptor beta chains drawn from one sample of a study of T-cell memory formation after mild COVID-19. TCRdb passed the 5' RACE reads through MiXCR, listing each CDR3 protein once. The repertoire holds some 210,000 distinct CDR3 sequences, with under 12% as singletons. Source material: PBMCs or a T cell subset sorted from them (not recorded which). The receptors stem from a man aged 18 to 35 who had mild COVID-19 (a few samples of this study predate the infection). Cell type and time point are not known. Each CDR3 is given with its conserved first and last residue. The D gene is left open where the match is weak. Size values are once, few and many counts, or a class for expanded clones, and some rows have none.

V	length	size	J	D	CDR3	DNA
TRBV5-1	16	-	TRBJ2-3	TRBD1	CASSLRTGGAADTQYF	TGCGCCAGCAGCCTACGGACAGGGGGCGCGGCGGATACGCAGTATTTT
TRBV5-6	13	-	TRBJ2-5	-	CASSLEGGGTQYF	TGTGCCAGCAGCTTAGAGGGCGGTGGGACCCAGTACTTC
TRBV29-1	14	-	TRBJ1-2	-	CSVAGRASDYGYTF	TGCAGCGTTGCCGGCAGGGCAAGTGACTATGGCTACACCTTC
TRBV20-1	14	-	TRBJ1-1	TRBD1	CSAGQAAGDTEAFF	TGCAGTGCTGGACAGGCGGCAGGAGACACTGAAGCTTTCTTT
TRBV12-3/TRBV12-4	15	few	TRBJ1-1	TRBD1	CASSAWTGLNTEAFF	TGTGCCAGCAGTGCCTGGACAGGGTTGAACACTGAAGCTTTCTTT
TRBV4-2	16	few	TRBJ1-2	TRBD1	CASIQGGDRSNYGYTF	TGTGCCAGCATTCAAGGTGGGGACAGATCTAACTATGGCTACACCTTC
TRBV7-9	15	-	TRBJ1-2	TRBD1	CASTLWDRGNYGYTF	TGTGCCAGCACCTTATGGGACAGGGGTAACTATGGCTACACCTTC
TRBV12-3/TRBV12-4	14	many	TRBJ2-3	TRBD2	CASLPGLASDTQYF	TGTGCCAGCCTCCCGGGACTAGCGTCAGATACGCAGTATTTT
TRBV9	15	-	TRBJ2-3	TRBD2	CASSVASGATDTQYF	TGTGCCAGCAGCGTCGCTAGCGGGGCCACAGATACGCAGTATTTT
TRBV7-3	15	few	TRBJ2-3	-	CASTQSGTVGDTQYF	TGTGCCAGCACCCAATCCGGGACGGTGGGAGATACGCAGTATTTT
TRBV4-3	15	few	TRBJ2-6	-	CASSQERVGANVLTF	TGCGCCAGCAGCCAAGAGCGAGTAGGGGCCAACGTCCTGACTTTC
TRBV28	15	-	TRBJ1-5	-	CASRNGGYSNQPQHF	TGTGCCAGCAGGAACGGGGGTTATAGCAATCAGCCCCAGCATTTT
TRBV12-3/TRBV12-4	15	-	TRBJ2-3	-	CASSLGPPRTDTQYF	TGTGCCAGCAGCCTCGGTCCTCCGCGCACAGATACGCAGTATTTT
TRBV12-3/TRBV12-4	13	many	TRBJ1-2	-	CASSFQGTYGYTF	TGTGCCAGCAGTTTCCAGGGGACCTATGGCTACACCTTC
TRBV5-1	14	few	TRBJ2-7	-	CASSFGANSYEQYF	TGCGCCAGCAGCTTCGGCGCGAACAGCTACGAGCAGTACTTC
TRBV7-9	14	-	TRBJ1-1	-	CASSFGGGNTEAFF	TGTGCCAGCAGCTTCGGGGGGGGCAACACTGAAGCTTTCTTT
TRBV12-3/TRBV12-4	14	few	TRBJ1-2	TRBD1	CASDETGGNYGYTF	TGTGCCAGCGATGAGACAGGGGGCAACTATGGCTACACCTTC
TRBV5-1	19	few	TRBJ2-1	TRBD2	CASSPRSGGAGSSYNEQFF	TGCGCCAGCAGCCCGCGTAGCGGGGGGGCCGGGAGTTCCTACAATGAGCAGTTCTTC
TRBV5-1	14	many	TRBJ2-3	TRBD1	CASSLQGATDTQYF	TGCGCCAGCAGCTTGCAGGGGGCCACAGATACGCAGTATTTT
TRBV7-6	17	few	TRBJ2-5	TRBD2	CASSPHALAGKSATQYF	TGTGCCAGCAGCCCTCACGCGTTAGCGGGGAAATCTGCGACCCAGTACTTC
TRBV5-1	13	many	TRBJ2-7	TRBD1	CASRPGQSYEQYF	TGCGCCAGCAGACCGGGACAGTCCTACGAGCAGTACTTC
TRBV7-9	14	few	TRBJ1-1	TRBD1	CASSLRQGSTEAFF	TGTGCCAGCAGCCTCCGACAGGGCTCCACTGAAGCTTTCTTT
TRBV7-2	15	-	TRBJ2-3	TRBD1	CASSFNRGRTDTQYF	TGTGCCAGCAGCTTCAACAGGGGGCGGACAGATACGCAGTATTTT
TRBV7-6	14	-	TRBJ2-3	-	CASSLGTTVDTQYF	TGTGCCAGCAGCTTAGGGACAACGGTGGATACGCAGTATTTT
TRBV2	13	few	TRBJ2-1	TRBD2	CASTGLAGNEQFF	TGTGCCAGCACAGGACTAGCGGGGAATGAGCAGTTCTTC
TRBV7-2	12	-	TRBJ1-2	-	CASSLDYGTNTF	TGTGCCAGCAGCTTAGACTACGGGACAAACACCTTC
TRBV3-1	14	few	TRBJ2-1	TRBD2	CASSQTSGGAMQFF	TGTGCCAGCAGCCAGACTAGCGGGGGGGCTATGCAGTTCTTC
TRBV7-6	16	few	TRBJ2-2	-	CASSIRSRVNTGELFF	TGTGCCAGCAGCATAAGGTCTCGGGTGAACACCGGGGAGCTGTTTTTT
TRBV4-1	14	few	TRBJ1-2	-	CASSQAALSRGYTF	TGCGCCAGCAGCCAAGCCGCTCTGAGTCGGGGCTACACCTTC
TRBV5-1	14	few	TRBJ2-5	-	CASSLEVAAQTQYF	TGCGCCAGCAGCTTGGAGGTAGCGGCCCAGACCCAGTACTTC
TRBV20-1	12	-	TRBJ1-2	-	CSPPQASWGYTF	TGCAGTCCTCCTCAGGCGTCCTGGGGCTACACCTTC
TRBV7-3	15	once	TRBJ2-1	-	CASRPGVGPGHEQFF	TGTGCCAGCCGTCCCGGGGTCGGGCCGGGGCATGAGCAGTTCTTC
TRBV12-3/TRBV12-4	13	many	TRBJ2-1	TRBD2	CASKAGGGNEQFF	TGTGCCAGCAAAGCGGGGGGTGGAAATGAGCAGTTCTTC
TRBV5-1	11	-	TRBJ1-3	-	CASRIGNTIYF	TGCGCCAGCAGAATAGGAAACACCATATATTTT
TRBV28	9	few	TRBJ2-3	-	CASRPKQYF	TGTGCCAGCAGGCCGAAGCAGTATTTT
TRBV5-1	15	few	TRBJ2-5	-	CASSLPGSMGETQYF	TGCGCCAGCAGCTTGCCAGGGAGTATGGGGGAGACCCAGTACTTC
TRBV28	15	-	TRBJ2-3	TRBD1	CASSGALRDRDTQYF	TGTGCCAGCAGCGGGGCCCTACGGGACAGAGATACGCAGTATTTT
TRBV28	13	few	TRBJ1-2	TRBD1	CASRPGQTYGYTF	TGTGCCAGCAGGCCGGGACAGACCTATGGCTACACCTTC
TRBV7-8	15	-	TRBJ1-1	-	CASSLEGSSNTEAFF	TGTGCCAGCAGCTTAGAAGGATCCTCGAACACTGAAGCTTTCTTT
TRBV18	16	few	TRBJ1-6	-	CASSPQANSYNSPLHF	TGTGCCAGCTCACCCCAGGCGAACTCCTATAATTCACCCCTCCACTTT
TRBV7-8	17	-	TRBJ2-1	TRBD2	CASSLVAPGLVNNEQFF	TGTGCCAGCAGCTTAGTGGCCCCGGGACTAGTTAACAATGAGCAGTTCTTC
TRBV5-4	15	-	TRBJ1-5	-	CASSLGLGRDQPQHF	TGTGCCAGCAGCTTGGGCCTAGGCCGGGATCAGCCCCAGCATTTT
TRBV12-3/TRBV12-4	13	few	TRBJ1-2	-	CASSLTSSYGYTF	TGTGCCAGCAGTTTAACCTCGAGCTATGGCTACACCTTC
TRBV19	13	few	TRBJ2-1	TRBD2	CASSPWGGNEQFF	TGTGCCAGTAGTCCCTGGGGGGGGAATGAGCAGTTCTTC
TRBV4-1	16	-	TRBJ1-2	-	CASSQDYGTPNYGYTF	TGCGCCAGCAGCCAAGACTACGGAACCCCTAACTATGGCTACACCTTC
TRBV12-3/TRBV12-4	16	few	TRBJ1-3	TRBD1	CASSLRPGGPGNTIYF	TGTGCCAGCAGTTTACGGCCAGGGGGTCCTGGAAACACCATATATTTT
TRBV11-2	15	-	TRBJ1-6	TRBD1	CASRKRTGDNSPLHF	TGTGCCAGCAGGAAAAGGACAGGGGATAATTCACCCCTCCACTTT
TRBV20-1	14	many	TRBJ2-7	-	CSARVGGLSYEQYF	TGCAGTGCTAGGGTCGGGGGTCTCTCCTACGAGCAGTACTTC